A single TCR beta chain is shown here with its context. The data derive from a study of control samples from healthy donors and cancer patients. V lost 2 bases and J 1 base, leaving 5 bases between the germline ends. The CDR3 is 13 residues long. Per the germline V gene, CDR1 is KGHSH and CDR2 is LQKENI. Sequenced by immunoSEQ multiplex PCR; TCRdb stores in-frame clones only, minus some. The table lists approximately 90,000 clones, 90% to 95% of them singletons. The sample comprised blood. This rearrangement joins TRBV18 to TRBJ2-5; D is undetermined. The receptor was isolated from a woman under 40 in good health. The CDR3 spells CASSPRAQETQYF. For the CDR3, the DNA is TGTGCCAGCTCACCAAGGGCCCAAGAGACCCAGTACTTC.